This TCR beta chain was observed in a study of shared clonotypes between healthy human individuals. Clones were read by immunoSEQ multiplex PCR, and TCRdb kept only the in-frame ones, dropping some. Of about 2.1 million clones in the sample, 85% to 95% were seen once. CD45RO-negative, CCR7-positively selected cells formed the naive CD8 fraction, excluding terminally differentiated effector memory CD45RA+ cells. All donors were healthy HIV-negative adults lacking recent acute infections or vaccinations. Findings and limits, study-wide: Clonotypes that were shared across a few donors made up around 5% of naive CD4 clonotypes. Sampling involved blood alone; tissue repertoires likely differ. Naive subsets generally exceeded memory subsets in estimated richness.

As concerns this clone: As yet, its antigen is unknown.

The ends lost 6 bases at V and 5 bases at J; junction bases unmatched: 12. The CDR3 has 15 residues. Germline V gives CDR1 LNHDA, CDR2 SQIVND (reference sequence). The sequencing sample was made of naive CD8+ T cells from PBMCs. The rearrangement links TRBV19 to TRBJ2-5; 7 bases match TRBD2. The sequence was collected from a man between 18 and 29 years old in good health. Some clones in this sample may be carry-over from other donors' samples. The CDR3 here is CASRAFGGEGETQYF. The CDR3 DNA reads TGTGCCAGTAGAGCTTTCGGCGGGGAGGGGGAGACCCAGTACTTC.